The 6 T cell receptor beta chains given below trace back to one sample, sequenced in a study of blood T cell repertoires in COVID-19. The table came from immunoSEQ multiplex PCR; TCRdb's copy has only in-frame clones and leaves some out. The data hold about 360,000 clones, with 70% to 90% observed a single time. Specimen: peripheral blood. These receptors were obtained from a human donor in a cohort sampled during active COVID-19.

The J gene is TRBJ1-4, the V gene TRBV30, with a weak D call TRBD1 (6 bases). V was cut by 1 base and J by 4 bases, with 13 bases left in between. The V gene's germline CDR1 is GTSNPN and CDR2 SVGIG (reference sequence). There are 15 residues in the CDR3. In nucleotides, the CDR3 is TGTGCCTGGAGTGCTCCCGACAGGTTTAATGAAAAACTGTTTTTT. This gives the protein CAWSAPDRFNEKLFF.

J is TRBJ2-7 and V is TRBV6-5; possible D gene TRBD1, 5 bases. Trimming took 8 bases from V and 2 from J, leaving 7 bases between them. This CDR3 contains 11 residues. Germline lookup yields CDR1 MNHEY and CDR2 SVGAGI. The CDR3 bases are TGTGCCAGCGTGGGGCCCTACGAGCAGTACTTC. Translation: CASVGPYEQYF.

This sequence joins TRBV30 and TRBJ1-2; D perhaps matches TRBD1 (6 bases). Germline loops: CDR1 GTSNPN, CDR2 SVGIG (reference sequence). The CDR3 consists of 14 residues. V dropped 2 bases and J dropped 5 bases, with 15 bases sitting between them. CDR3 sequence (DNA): TGTGCCTGGAGTTTAATGGGGCAGGGGTATGGCTACACCTTC. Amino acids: CAWSLMGQGYGYTF.

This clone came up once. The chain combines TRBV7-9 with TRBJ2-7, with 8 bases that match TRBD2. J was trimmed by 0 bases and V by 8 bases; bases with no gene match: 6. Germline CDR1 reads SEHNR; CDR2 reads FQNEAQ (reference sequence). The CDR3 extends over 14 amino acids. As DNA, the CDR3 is TGTGCCAGCGGTTCAGCGGGAGACTCCTACGAGCAGTACTTC. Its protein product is CASGSAGDSYEQYF.

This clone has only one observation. In nucleotides, the CDR3 is TGTGCCAGCAGCCTGGGGGAGGGGGAGACCCAGTACTTC. Translation gives CASSLGEGETQYF. V gene TRBV12-3 or TRBV12-4 combines with J gene TRBJ2-5; 7 bases agree with TRBD2. The ends lost 6 bases at V and 5 bases at J; junction bases unmatched: 6. The CDR3 length is 13 residues.

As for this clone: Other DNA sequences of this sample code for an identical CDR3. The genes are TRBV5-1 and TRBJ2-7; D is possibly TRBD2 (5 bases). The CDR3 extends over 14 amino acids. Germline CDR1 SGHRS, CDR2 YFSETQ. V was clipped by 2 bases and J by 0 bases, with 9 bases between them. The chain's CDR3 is CASSLAVGSYEQYF. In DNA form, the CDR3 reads TGCGCCAGCAGCTTAGCGGTAGGCTCCTACGAGCAGTACTTC.